One TCR beta chain is described in this entry. Authors' methods: Amplified reference gene primers provided the basis for estimating nucleated cell counts. Some clones are missing from TCRdb's copy, which holds only in-frame ones; the method was immunoSEQ multiplex PCR. The V and J calls and clone size are taken from that table; D and trimming were inferred from the DNA. The sample gives about 380,000 clones, roughly 91% of which show up once; about 1.1% is in the top ten. This record comes from a study of blood T cell repertoires in COVID-19. Participant reports of clinical history set cohort assignment. This CDR3 spans 16 amino acids. The V end was cut by 4 bases, the J end by 4 bases, with 16 bases between. The germline CDR1 and CDR2 sequences are MDHEN and SYDVKM.

The chain has TRBV28 and TRBJ2-2; TRBD1 is a possible D gene (5 bases). This clonotype originated in a woman between 18 and 29 years old who had recovered from COVID-19. Material for sequencing was PBMCs or T cells enriched from blood (not recorded which). The CDR3 DNA is TGTGCCAGCAGTTCGGTGCAGGGTACGATCACCGGGGAGCTGTTTTTT. Protein sequence: CASSSVQGTITGELFF. Based on the CDR3 plus reference TRBV28 and TRBJ2-2, the full variable domain is DVKVTQSSRYLVKRTGEKVFLECVQDMDHENMFWYRQDPGLGLRLIYFSYDVKMKEKGDIPEGYSVSREKKERFSLILESASTNQTSMYLCASSSVQGTITGELFFGEGSRLTVL.